Described below is a single T cell receptor beta chain sequence and its context. Only one count was recorded for this clone. Its specific antigen is unknown. Base qualities are not recorded, but no much larger clone differs from it by a single base. The library was obtained by the immunoSEQ multiplex PCR assay. On the study's bioinformatics: A statistical classification framework was built to diagnose cytomegalovirus status from the catalog of TCR beta chain sequences. The clones in this table, taken by TCRdb from immuneACCESS, are in-frame only. Not every clone is retained; where verified, under half of the shortfall comes from an unresolved V gene, and the cause of the rest is unknown. V and J calls and clone size come straight from that table; D and trimming were deduced from the DNA. Present in this sample are 56,000 or so clones, 90% to 95% of which were seen just once. Of the sample, about 1% is held by the ten largest clones.

CDR1 and CDR2, looked up from the germline V gene (reference sequence), are MNHEY and SMNVEV. Counted from cysteine to phenylalanine, this CDR3 has 14 amino acids. Of the read, only the CDR3 DNA is kept; its 42 bases are in frame from base 1. V gives up 6 bases and J gives up 5 bases, and the segment between their germline ends measures 13 bases. The sample comes from a study of cytomegalovirus exposure and HLA in healthy donors (dated by TCRdb to about 2017). About the study as a whole: A later analysis indicated that the 95 to 150 validation repertoires were generated on the platform also employed for the approximately 690 repertoires of the first cohort. Along with the approximately 700-subject first cohort, a separate validation cohort of approximately 110 different subjects was used. The study was designed to test whether signatures of past pathogen exposure could be identified by cataloging public T cell receptors. To predict cytomegalovirus infection status, the study combined high-throughput TCR immunosequencing, statistical association of individual TCRs with disease status, and machine learning. Points the paper makes about the study in general: Of the cluster scores, roughly 95% were above 0 in a later analysis, which found that TCRs clustered in the first cohort also tended to co-occur in the 95 to 150 validation repertoires. The study gave a list of under 200 TCR beta chains associated with cytomegalovirus. The classifier was reported to diagnose cytomegalovirus status with high specificity and sensitivity in both the original cohort and the validation cohort. The authors suggested that the approach could potentially be generalized to other disease states and immunological phenotypes. In vitro tests confirmed that a few of the cytomegalovirus-associated TCR beta chains recognize cytomegalovirus antigens. A later analysis had no HLA typing for the validation cohort, so co-occurrence there was scored across all 110 or so repertoires. Across donors, most TCR sequences were observed very rarely, whereas some public TCRs were present in many individuals.

Donors formed part of the validation cohort, which comprised 120 subjects and was distinct from the first cohort of 550 to 850 subjects. The receptor comes from a man between 18 and 29 years old in good health and CMV-seronegative. Sequencing was performed on PBMCs. The chain joins TRBV27 to TRBJ2-2, with an unclear D gene assignment. The DNA reads as follows: TGTGCCAGCAGACGCACAGTTGTAACCGGGGAGCTGTTTTTT. Translated, this gives CASRRTVVTGELFF.